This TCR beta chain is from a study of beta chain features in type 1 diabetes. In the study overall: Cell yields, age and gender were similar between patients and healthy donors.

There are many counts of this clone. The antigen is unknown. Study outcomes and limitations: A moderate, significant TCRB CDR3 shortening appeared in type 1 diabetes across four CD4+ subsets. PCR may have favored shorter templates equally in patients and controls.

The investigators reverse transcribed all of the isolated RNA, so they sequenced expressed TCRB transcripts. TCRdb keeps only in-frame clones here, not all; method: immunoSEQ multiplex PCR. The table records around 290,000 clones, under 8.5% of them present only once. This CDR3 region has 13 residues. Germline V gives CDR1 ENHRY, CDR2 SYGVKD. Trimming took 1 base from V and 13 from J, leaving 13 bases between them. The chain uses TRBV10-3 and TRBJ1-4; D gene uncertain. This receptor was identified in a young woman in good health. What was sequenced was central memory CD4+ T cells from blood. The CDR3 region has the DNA TGTGCCATCAGTGAGTTGTCTGGTCAGTTACTGTTTTTT. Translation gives CAISELSGQLLFF.